The clone carrying this T cell receptor (beta chain) has only one observation. V lost 1 base, J lost 3 bases, and 11 bases lay in between. Looked up from germline, CDR1 is SGHRS and CDR2 is YFSETQ. The CDR3 extends over 15 amino acids. The sample comes from a study of blood T cell repertoires in COVID-19. Study-level background: Acute-phase and convalescent COVID-19 samples originated in the United States, Italy and Spain. The cDNA or gDNA used as material had been derived from T cells, B-cell-depleted T cells, or PBMCs.

In the authors' workflow: It was from reference gene primer amplification that nucleated cell counts were estimated. The data were produced by immunoSEQ multiplex PCR, yet TCRdb's version contains in-frame clones alone and is incomplete. V, J and clone size are taken as reported in that table, and D and trimming were inferred from the DNA itself. Of 300,000 to 350,000 clones detected, 75% to 95% appear once; the ten largest clones hold under 7%. The chain couples TRBV5-1 to TRBJ1-5; D is ambiguous. Sequencing used peripheral blood. This sequence originates from a woman younger than 45 with COVID-19, enrolled during active disease. CDR3 in amino acids: CASSLLPGNNQPQHF. The CDR3 DNA reads TGCGCCAGCAGCTTGTTGCCCGGGAACAATCAGCCCCAGCATTTT.